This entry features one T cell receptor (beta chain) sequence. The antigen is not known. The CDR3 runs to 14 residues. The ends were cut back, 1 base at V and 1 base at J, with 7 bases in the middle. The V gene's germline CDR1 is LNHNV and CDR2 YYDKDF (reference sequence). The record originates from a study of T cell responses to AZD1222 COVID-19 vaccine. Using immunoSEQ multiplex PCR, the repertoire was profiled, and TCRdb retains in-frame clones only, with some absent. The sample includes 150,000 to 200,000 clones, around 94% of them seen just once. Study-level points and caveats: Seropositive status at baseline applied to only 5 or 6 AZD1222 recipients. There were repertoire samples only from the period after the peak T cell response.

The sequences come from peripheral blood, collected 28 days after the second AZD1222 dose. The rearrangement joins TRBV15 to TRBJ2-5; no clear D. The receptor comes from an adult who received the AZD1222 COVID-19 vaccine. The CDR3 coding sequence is TGTGCCACCAGCAGAGGTGAGATCCAAGAGACCCAGTACTTC. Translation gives CATSRGEIQETQYF.